The 12 T cell receptor beta chains reported below all come from one sample, sequenced in a study of blood T cell repertoires in COVID-19. Here immunoSEQ multiplex PCR was the method, and the copy in TCRdb shows in-frame clones only, minus some. The sample contains some 210,000 clones, 80% to 90% of which appear only once. Sequencing was done on a sample of PBMCs or T cells enriched from blood (not recorded which). The receptors were gathered from a man between 40 and 49 years old who had recovered from COVID-19.

The chain has TRBV19 and TRBJ1-2, with a possible D match to TRBD1 (6 bases). Trimming left V 4 bases short and J 4 bases short, with 13 bases between. CDR1 and CDR2 from the germline V gene are LNHDA and SQIVND (reference sequence). The CDR3 spans 14 residues. The CDR3 is CASSKEADSYGYTF. The CDR3 nucleotides read TGTGCCAGTAGTAAAGAAGCGGACAGCTATGGCTACACCTTC.

The CDR3 DNA reads as TGTGCCAGCAGGGATGACAGAACCTACGAGCAGTACTTC. Its protein is CASRDDRTYEQYF. The chain links TRBV2 to TRBJ2-7; possibly TRBD1 for D (5 bases). The germline V and J ends were trimmed by 6 bases and 2 bases, with 11 bases remaining between them. The CDR3 contains 13 residues. Germline-derived CDR1 and CDR2 are SNHLY and FYNNEI.

The chain uses TRBV7-3 and TRBJ2-4; D unclear. CDR3 length: 13 residues. V lost 4 bases and J 1 base, leaving 5 bases between the germline ends. From germline, CDR1 is SGHTA and CDR2 FQGTGA. DNA for the CDR3: TGTGCCAGCAGCTCCTCCGCCAAAAACATTCAGTACTTC. This gives the protein CASSSSAKNIQYF.

The chain uses TRBV7-9 and TRBJ2-3; 8 bases are a match to TRBD2. The germline V gene has CDR1 SEHNR and CDR2 FQNEAQ (reference sequence). This CDR3 spans 15 amino acids. The V gene end was trimmed by 5 bases and the J gene end by 2 bases; junction bases not matched to a gene: 6. DNA for the CDR3: TGTGCCAGCAGCCCCGGACTAGCCCCCACAGATACGCAGTATTTT. This gives the protein CASSPGLAPTDTQYF.

The gene calls are TRBV7-8 and TRBJ1-1; D possibly corresponds to TRBD1 (6 bases). The CDR3 sequence is 15 residues long. The V and J ends lost 0 bases and 1 base respectively, with 9 bases between them. Looked up from germline, CDR1 is SGHVS and CDR2 is FQNEAQ. CDR3 protein: CASSLAGARNTEAFF. CDR3 sequence (DNA): TGTGCCAGCAGCTTAGCGGGGGCTCGGAACACTGAAGCTTTCTTT.

J is TRBJ1-1 and V is TRBV28, with TRBD1 as a possible D gene (5 bases). V shed 2 bases and J shed 1 base, with 11 bases lying between them. The germline V gene encodes CDR1 MDHEN and CDR2 SYDVKM. CDR3 size: 15 residues. This chain's CDR3 is CASSLPDRQNTEAFF. DNA of the CDR3: TGTGCCAGCAGTTTACCTGACAGACAGAACACTGAAGCTTTCTTT.

The chain combines TRBV2 with TRBJ1-2, with 8 bases matching TRBD1. This CDR3 region has 13 residues. Per germline, CDR1 SNHLY and CDR2 FYNNEI. With V trimmed by 6 bases and J by 4 bases, 4 bases remained unmatched. The CDR3 sequence: CASRGDRSYGYTF. Here the CDR3 DNA reads TGTGCCAGCAGGGGGGACAGGAGCTATGGCTACACCTTC.

This clone was seen once. The V call is TRBV6-5, the J call TRBJ1-6, with TRBD1 matching 7 bases. CDR3 length: 15 amino acids. Per the germline V gene, CDR1 is MNHEY and CDR2 is SVGAGI. V trimming: 0 bases; J trimming: 9 bases; junction bases outside the gene matches: 5. The CDR3 protein is CASSYSGGRSSPLHF. In nucleotides, the CDR3 is TGTGCCAGCAGTTACTCAGGGGGCCGCAGTTCACCCCTCCACTTT.

The chain uses TRBV18 and TRBJ1-5, with D uncertain. Germline V gene lookup returns CDR1 KGHSH and CDR2 LQKENI. The CDR3 is 15 residues long. The V and J ends lost 2 bases and 4 bases respectively, with 12 bases between them. This CDR3 reads CASSPGGQRNQPQHF. CDR3 in DNA: TGTGCCAGCTCACCAGGCGGCCAGAGGAATCAGCCCCAGCATTTT.

The J gene is TRBJ1-1, the V gene TRBV4-1; TRBD1 agrees at 11 bases. The V segment lost 4 bases and the J segment 12 bases; nucleotides outside the gene matches: 7. This CDR3 region has 13 residues. In germline, CDR1 is MGHRA, CDR2 YSYEKL. DNA of the CDR3: TGCGCCAGCAGCCGTATAGGACAGGGGGCAACTTTCTTT. It encodes CASSRIGQGATFF.

This clone was counted once. The chain links TRBV6-5 to TRBJ2-1; 8 nucleotides line up with TRBD2. The germline V gene encodes CDR1 MNHEY and CDR2 SVGAGI. The CDR3 totals 15 residues. Unmatched junction bases numbered 11, after V lost 6 bases and J lost 7 bases. CDR3 sequence (DNA): TGTGCCAGCAGGCCCAGCGGGAGAAGGATGAATGAGCAGTTCTTC. Translated: CASRPSGRRMNEQFF.

This clone was seen repeatedly, ten times or more. The J gene is TRBJ2-5, the V gene TRBV7-9; TRBD1 agrees at 11 bases. CDR3 length: 16 amino acids. V lost 4 bases and J lost 1; bases outside the gene matches: 5. Germline V gives CDR1 SEHNR, CDR2 FQNEAQ (reference sequence). CDR3 in amino acids: CASSYRDRGFQETQYF. The CDR3 coding sequence is TGTGCCAGCAGCTATCGGGACAGGGGGTTCCAAGAGACCCAGTACTTC. The variable domain in full, with the rest retrieved from reference TRBV7-9 and TRBJ2-5, is DTGVSQNPRHKITKRGQNVTFRCDPISEHNRLYWYRQTLGQGPEFLTYFQNEAQLEKSRLLSDRFSAERPKGSFSTLEIQRTEQGDSAMYLCASSYRDRGFQETQYFGPGTRLLVL.